The 26 T cell receptor beta chains listed next were all sequenced from one sample in a study of beta chain features in type 1 diabetes. Study-level results: Moderate but significant shortening of TCRB CDR3s was recorded in all four CD4+ subsets from Type 1 diabetes patients.

For these TCRs, the target antigens are not known. Sequencing targeted expressed TCRB transcripts, as all isolated RNA had been reverse transcribed. Method: immunoSEQ multiplex PCR; TCRdb's copy keeps in-frame clones and lacks some. The sample lists around 180,000 clones; approximately 7.8% were seen once. Sequencing was performed on central memory CD4+ T cells from blood. Every receptor here comes from a woman in her forties with type 1 diabetes.

This clone was found a few times. This chain links TRBV11-2 with TRBJ2-7; 9 nucleotides align to TRBD2. CDR1 SGHAT and CDR2 FQNNGV come from the germline V gene. After removal of 0 bases from V and 2 bases from J, the junction contained 8 bases not matched to a gene. The CDR3 is 17 residues long. The CDR3 DNA sequence: TGTGCCAGCAGCTTAGACCGAGCGGGAGGTACCGCCTACGAGCAGTACTTC. Translation gives CASSLDRAGGTAYEQYF. The whole variable domain, remainder taken from reference TRBV11-2 and TRBJ2-7, is EAGVAQSPRYKIIEKRQSVAFWCNPISGHATLYWYQQILGQGPKLLIQFQNNGVVDDSQLPKDRFSAERLKGVDSTLKIQPAKLEDSAVYLCASSLDRAGGTAYEQYFGPGTRLTVT.

This clone was seen a few times. Germline and junction disagree at one end, which may indicate a read error. The chain combines TRBV7-2 with TRBJ2-7; 7 nucleotides line up with TRBD1. CDR3 length: 13 residues. Per germline, CDR1 SGHTA and CDR2 FQGNSA. CDR3 DNA sequence: TGTGCCAGCAGCTTAGGGCGTACGGGACAGTCGAACTTC. It translates to CASSLGRTGQSNF.

This clone was seen only a few times. CDR3 sequence reads: CASSQLLAGTYEQYF. The CDR3 DNA is TGCGCCAGCAGCCAATTGCTAGCGGGGACCTACGAGCAGTACTTC. The chain links TRBV4-1 to TRBJ2-7, with 9 bases identical to TRBD2. Germline-derived CDR1 and CDR2 are MGHRA and YSYEKL. V lost 2 bases and J lost 2; bases outside the gene matches: 4. CDR3 length: 15 amino acids.

The chain links TRBV28 to TRBJ2-5; TRBD2 matches 9 bases. Germline V gives CDR1 MDHEN, CDR2 SYDVKM. CDR3 length: 16 amino acids. After removal of 6 bases from V and 3 bases from J, the junction contained 11 bases not matched to a gene. CDR3 DNA: TGTGCCAGCAGGCCCGCGGGGGGGCGGCGTGAAGAGACCCAGTACTTC. Its protein product is CASRPAGGRREETQYF.

The gene calls are TRBV6-6 and TRBJ2-7; 8 nucleotides line up with TRBD2. This CDR3 region has 11 residues. Per germline, CDR1 MNHNY and CDR2 SVGAGI (reference sequence). Here the CDR3 reads CASGERYEQYF. In DNA, the CDR3 is TGTGCTAGCGGGGAGAGGTACGAGCAGTACTTC.

The chain joins TRBV18 to TRBJ1-4; 8 bases fit TRBD1. CDR1 and CDR2 from the germline V gene are KGHSH and LQKENI. V lost 3 bases and J lost 8; bases outside the gene matches: 5. This CDR3 spans 14 amino acids. CDR3 residues: CASSPSGQGEKLFF. Here the CDR3 DNA reads TGTGCCAGCTCACCTTCTGGACAGGGCGAAAAACTGTTTTTT.

The V gene is TRBV7-2, the J gene TRBJ2-7; 12 positions match TRBD2. The CDR3 length is 15 residues. Per germline, CDR1 SGHTA and CDR2 FQGNSA. With V trimmed by 5 bases and J by 2 bases, 4 bases remained unmatched. The DNA of the CDR3 is TGTGCCAGCAGCCCTACTAGCGGGGGGACCTACGAGCAGTACTTC. Translation: CASSPTSGGTYEQYF.

The chain couples TRBV7-9 to TRBJ2-2; D may be TRBD2 (6 bases). Trimming shortened V by 5 bases and J by 3 bases, and 10 bases separated the two germline ends. The CDR3 is 14 amino acids. Germline assignment: CDR1 SEHNR and CDR2 FQNEAQ (reference sequence). The CDR3 loop reads CASSRREDTGELFF. Written as DNA, the CDR3 is TGTGCCAGCAGCCGCAGGGAGGACACCGGGGAGCTGTTTTTT.

V is TRBV18 and J is TRBJ1-2; the D gene is possibly TRBD1 (6 bases). This CDR3 region has 14 residues. The V end was cut by 6 bases, the J end by 6 bases, with 17 bases between. Germline CDR1 KGHSH, CDR2 LQKENI. CDR3 region: CASSPLRGGDGYTF. The CDR3 DNA follows: TGTGCCAGCTCTCCCCTCAGGGGAGGGGATGGCTACACCTTC.

This clone was picked up many times. The chain couples TRBV29-1 to TRBJ2-2; TRBD1 is a possible D gene (5 bases). V was trimmed by 5 bases and J by 1 base, leaving 11 bases between them. The CDR3 extends over 14 amino acids. Germline V gene data show CDR1 as SQVTM and CDR2 as ANQGSEA. As DNA, the CDR3 is TGCAGCGTTCGGGCAAGGGGGAACACCGGGGAGCTGTTTTTT. Translating it yields CSVRARGNTGELFF.

This clone was seen ten or more times. The rearrangement joins TRBV29-1 to TRBJ1-1; D ambiguous. Germline assignment: CDR1 SQVTM and CDR2 ANQGSEA. The CDR3 contains 11 residues. Trimming pared 2 bases from V and 1 base from J, leaving 2 bases between. The chain's CDR3 is CSVERNTEAFF. For the CDR3, the DNA is TGCAGCGTTGAACGGAACACTGAAGCTTTCTTT.

The chain couples TRBV7-9 to TRBJ1-5, with D possibly matching TRBD1 (5 bases). The CDR3 runs to 14 residues. V was clipped by 4 bases and J by 4 bases, with 11 bases between them. CDR1 and CDR2 from the germline V gene are SEHNR and FQNEAQ (reference sequence). The CDR3 protein is CASSSVRENQPQHF. The CDR3 DNA follows: TGTGCCAGCAGCTCGGTCAGGGAAAATCAGCCCCAGCATTTT.

This sequence joins TRBV10-3 and TRBJ1-2; the D is unclear. Germline values: CDR1 ENHRY, CDR2 SYGVKD. The CDR3 length is 14 residues. Trimming stripped 2 bases from V and 2 bases from J, with 9 bases between. CDR3: CAISEGWENYGYTF. For the CDR3, the DNA is TGTGCCATCAGTGAGGGGTGGGAGAACTATGGCTACACCTTC.

This clone was seen more than once but under ten times. This chain links TRBV29-1 with TRBJ2-7; possible D gene TRBD1, 6 bases. With 4 bases removed from V and 3 bases from J, the gap between germline ends came to 16 bases. Per germline, CDR1 SQVTM and CDR2 ANQGSEA. The CDR3 sequence is 14 residues long. CDR3 loop: CSVGAGVGNYEQYF. As DNA, the CDR3 is TGCAGCGTTGGGGCAGGGGTGGGAAACTACGAGCAGTACTTC.

This chain uses TRBV5-1 with TRBJ1-6; possible D gene TRBD1, 5 bases. Trimming pared 0 bases from V and 8 bases from J, leaving 18 bases between. The CDR3 loop spans 17 amino acids. Looked up from germline, CDR1 is SGHRS and CDR2 is YFSETQ. DNA for the CDR3: TGCGCCAGCAGCTTGGAGGCTCAGGGAAGCGATTATTCACCCCTCCACTTT. Its protein is CASSLEAQGSDYSPLHF.

J is TRBJ1-5 and V is TRBV7-3; D not resolved. Germline CDR1 reads SGHTA; CDR2 reads FQGTGA. Trimming pared 5 bases from V and 1 base from J, leaving 6 bases between. CDR3 length equals 13 residues. For the CDR3, the DNA is TGTGCCAGCAGCATACAGAGCAATCAGCCCCAGCATTTT. This codes for CASSIQSNQPQHF.

J is TRBJ2-3 and V is TRBV29-1, with 9 positions matching TRBD2. CDR1 is SQVTM and CDR2 is ANQGSEA in the germline V gene. CDR3 length: 14 amino acids. The V segment lost 4 bases and the J segment 3 bases; nucleotides outside the gene matches: 5. In nucleotides, the CDR3 is TGCAGCGTTGGTCTAGCGGGACGGACAGATACGCAGTATTTT. Translation gives CSVGLAGRTDTQYF.

In this sample, this clone turned up a few times. V usage is TRBV7-2 and J usage is TRBJ2-5; 8 nucleotides match TRBD1. The CDR3 consists of 17 residues. Germline V lookup: CDR1 SGHTA, CDR2 FQGNSA. V lost 5 bases to trimming and J lost 5 bases; unmatched junction nucleotides: 16. For the CDR3, the DNA is TGTGCCAGCAGCAAGGCACCCGGACAGGGAGTAGGGGAGACCCAGTACTTC. Translated, it gives CASSKAPGQGVGETQYF.

The rearrangement joins TRBV15 to TRBJ1-2, with TRBD1 as a possible D gene (6 bases). Germline values: CDR1 LNHNV, CDR2 YYDKDF (reference sequence). V gave up 3 bases and J gave up 4 bases, with 12 bases separating them. This CDR3 has 14 residues. CDR3 nucleotide sequence: TGTGCCACCAGCAGTACAACAGGGCTCTATGGCTACACCTTC. Translating gives CATSSTTGLYGYTF. Looking up the rest from reference TRBV15 and TRBJ1-2 gives the full variable domain: DAMVIQNPRYQVTQFGKPVTLSCSQTLNHNVMYWYQQKSSQAPKLLFHYYDKDFNNEADTPDNFQSRRPNTSFCFLDIRSPGLGDTAMYLCATSSTTGLYGYTFGSGTRLTVV.

The CDR3 here is CASSILLNEQFF. DNA for the CDR3: TGTGCCAGCAGCATCCTCCTCAATGAGCAGTTCTTC. The rearrangement uses TRBV11-2 and TRBJ2-1; no firm D call. CDR1 SGHAT and CDR2 FQNNGV come from the germline V gene. The CDR3 has 12 amino acids. Between the trimmed V and J ends, which lost 5 bases and 6 bases, there was a span of 8 bases.

The chain couples TRBV28 to TRBJ1-5, with D possibly matching TRBD1 (6 bases). Deletions cut 10 bases from V and 1 base from J, with 20 bases between. The CDR3 contains 16 residues. CDR1 and CDR2 from the germline V gene are MDHEN and SYDVKM. CDR3 coding DNA: TGTGCCACCGAACTTAAACAGGGAGGGAGCAATCAGCCCCAGCATTTT. Protein sequence: CATELKQGGSNQPQHF.

The V and J genes are TRBV7-6 and TRBJ2-1; tentative D call: TRBD1 (5 bases). This CDR3 is built from 11 residues. V shed 5 bases and J shed 15 bases, with 14 bases lying between them. CDR1 is SGHVS, CDR2 FNYEAQ, per germline. CDR3 sequence: CASSPQTAWFF. CDR3 nucleotide sequence: TGTGCCAGCAGCCCGCAGACAGCCTGGTTCTTC.

This clone was counted only a few times. The chain recombines TRBV29-1 with TRBJ1-2, with no clear D. The CDR3 spans 13 residues. V was clipped by 4 bases and J by 4 bases, with 13 bases between them. Germline CDR1 reads SQVTM; CDR2 reads ANQGSEA. For the CDR3, the DNA is TGCAGCGTTGTAAAAGGAGACGGCTATGGCTACACCTTC. Translation gives CSVVKGDGYGYTF.

This chain connects TRBV11-2 to TRBJ2-7; D perhaps matches TRBD2 (6 bases). CDR1 is SGHAT, CDR2 FQNNGV, per germline. V lost 3 bases, J lost 0 bases, and 12 bases lay in between. The CDR3 has 15 residues. CDR3 bases: TGTGCCAGCAGCTTTGGGACCGGGAGCTCCTACGAGCAGTACTTC. Translation: CASSFGTGSSYEQYF.

The J gene is TRBJ2-7, the V gene TRBV19, with 8 nucleotides matching TRBD2. The CDR3 consists of 14 residues. V lost 3 bases to trimming and J lost 5 bases; unmatched junction nucleotides: 6. In germline, CDR1 is LNHDA, CDR2 SQIVND (reference sequence). CDR3 sequence reads: CASSMQRESNEQYF. The CDR3 DNA reads TGTGCCAGTAGTATGCAGCGGGAGAGCAACGAGCAGTACTTC. The whole variable domain, remainder taken from reference TRBV19 and TRBJ2-7, is DGGITQSPKYLFRKEGQNVTLSCEQNLNHDAMYWYRQDPGQGLRLIYYSQIVNDFQKGDIAEGYSVSREKKESFPLTVTSAQKNPTAFYLCASSMQRESNEQYFGPGTRLTVT.

This sequence joins TRBV28 and TRBJ2-7; TRBD1 aligns across 9 bases. V lost 5 bases and J lost 5; bases outside the gene matches: 10. CDR1 and CDR2 from the germline V gene are MDHEN and SYDVKM. This CDR3 has 15 residues. The DNA of the CDR3 is TGTGCCAGCAGTCCCGCGTTACAGGGGGCCCACGAGCAGTACTTC. This codes for CASSPALQGAHEQYF.